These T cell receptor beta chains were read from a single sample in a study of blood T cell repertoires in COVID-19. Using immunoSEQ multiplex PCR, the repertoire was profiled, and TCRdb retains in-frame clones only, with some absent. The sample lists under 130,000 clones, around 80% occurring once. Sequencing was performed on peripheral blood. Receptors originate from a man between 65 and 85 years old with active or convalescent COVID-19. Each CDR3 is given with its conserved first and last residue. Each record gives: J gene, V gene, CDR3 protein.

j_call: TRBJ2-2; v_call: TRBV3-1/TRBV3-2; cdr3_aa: CASSQVAANTGELFF
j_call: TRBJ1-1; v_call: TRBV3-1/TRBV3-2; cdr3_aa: CASSQMGRKAFF
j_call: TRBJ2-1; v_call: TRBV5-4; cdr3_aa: CASSPGGIAMRSYNEQFF
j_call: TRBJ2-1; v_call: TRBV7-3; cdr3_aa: CASSLTPPGLAGNEQFF
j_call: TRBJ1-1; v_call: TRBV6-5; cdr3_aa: CASTNRGDTEAFF
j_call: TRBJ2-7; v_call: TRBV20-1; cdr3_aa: CSVMRADEQYF
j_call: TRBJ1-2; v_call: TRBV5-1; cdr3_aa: CASSSGSTYGYTF
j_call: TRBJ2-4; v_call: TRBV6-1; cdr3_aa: CASSEGAYIQYF
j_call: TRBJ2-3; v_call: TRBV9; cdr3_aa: CASSVDGSADTQYF
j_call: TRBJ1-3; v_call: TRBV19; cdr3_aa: CASGTRTTGNTIYF
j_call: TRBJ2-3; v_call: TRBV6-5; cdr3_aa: CASSLQGASTDTQYF
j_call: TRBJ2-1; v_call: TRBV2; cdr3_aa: CASSEAWGEYNEQFF
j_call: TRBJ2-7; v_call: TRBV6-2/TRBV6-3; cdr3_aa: CASSHRGRTYEQYF
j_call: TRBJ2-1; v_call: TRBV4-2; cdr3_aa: CASSQAGSRGYNEQFF
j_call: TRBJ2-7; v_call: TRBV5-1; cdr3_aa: CASGRDRSYEQYF
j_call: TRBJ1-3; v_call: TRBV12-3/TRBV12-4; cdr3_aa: CASSLTSGNTIYF
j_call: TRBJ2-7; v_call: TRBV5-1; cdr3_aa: CASSDRDRGNYEQYF
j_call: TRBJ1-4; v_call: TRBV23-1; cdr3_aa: CASSQSTGGNEKLFF
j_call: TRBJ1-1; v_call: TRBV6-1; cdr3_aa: CASSEQIGGGSTEAFF
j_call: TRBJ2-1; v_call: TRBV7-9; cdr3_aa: CASSLASGGYNEQFF
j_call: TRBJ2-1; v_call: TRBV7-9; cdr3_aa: CASSLVTSYNEQFF
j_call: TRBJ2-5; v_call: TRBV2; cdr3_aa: CASSGPLAGQETQYF
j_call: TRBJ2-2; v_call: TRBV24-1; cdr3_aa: CATRGRVNTGELFF
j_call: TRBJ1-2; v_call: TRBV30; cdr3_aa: CAWSVQGRGNYGYTF
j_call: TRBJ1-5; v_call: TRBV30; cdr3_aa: CAWGPGGGNQPQHF
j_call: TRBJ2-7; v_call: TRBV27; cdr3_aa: CASRASGRSYEQYF
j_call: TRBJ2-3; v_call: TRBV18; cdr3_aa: CASSPSTSPDTQYF
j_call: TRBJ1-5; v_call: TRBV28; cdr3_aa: CASSLPSGNQPQHF
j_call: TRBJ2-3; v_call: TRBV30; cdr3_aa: CASRLAGVTDTQYF
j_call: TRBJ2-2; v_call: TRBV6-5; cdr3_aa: CASQSSTGGIGELFF